The clone carrying this T cell receptor beta chain has just a few counts. Its matching antigen is unknown. MiXCR was run by TCRdb on the 5' RACE reads, yielding one entry per CDR3 protein. The sample has some 160,000 distinct CDR3 sequences; 10% to 15% are singletons. The data are from a study of T-cell memory formation after mild COVID-19. Study outcomes and limitations: Contracting clones from day 15 to 85 showed balanced CD4/CD8; later expanders favored CD4+.

The CDR3 runs to 13 residues. Germline CDR1 is DFQATT and CDR2 is SNEGSKA (reference sequence). V was pared by 5 bases and J by 3 bases, with 6 bases of the junction left unmatched. Source material: PBMCs or a T cell subset sorted from them (not recorded which). The chain is built from TRBV20-1 and TRBJ2-7, with TRBD1 identical over 8 bases. The clonotype originates from a man younger than 35 who had mild COVID-19 (a few samples of this study predate the infection). Cell type and time point are not known. CDR3 protein: CSAPQGAYYEQYF. Here the CDR3 DNA reads TGCAGTGCTCCCCAGGGGGCTTACTACGAGCAGTACTTC.